This entry concerns a single TCR beta chain. Antigen: not known. The length of the CDR3 is 18 residues. Per germline, CDR1 SGHRS and CDR2 YFSETQ. V dropped 0 bases and J dropped 0; count of bases not matched to a gene: 10. The data are from a study of cytomegalovirus exposure and HLA in healthy donors. Primers included in the PCR were 60 Vbeta and 13 Jbeta primers. Libraries were prepared by immunoSEQ multiplex PCR; TCRdb keeps only in-frame clonotypes and omits some of them. The sample has 100,000 to 150,000 clones. The study, taken as a whole, reports: There were under 200 TCR beta chains listed as cytomegalovirus-associated. The study reported that TCR beta sequences accurately predicted HLA-A and HLA-B alleles in most subjects. Under in vitro conditions, three CMV-associated chains were confirmed as specific for CMV antigens.

The rearrangement links TRBV5-1 to TRBJ1-2, with TRBD1 identical over 8 bases. The receptor's source is a man aged 18 to 30 in good health and CMV-seronegative. Sample: PBMCs. CDR3 protein: CASSLVFKAGGSNYGYTF. As DNA, the CDR3 is TGCGCCAGCAGCTTGGTTTTTAAGGCAGGGGGCTCTAACTATGGCTACACCTTC.